The 24 T cell receptor beta chains given below trace back to one sample, sequenced in a study of T cell responses to AZD1222 COVID-19 vaccine. Sequencing was performed with immunoSEQ multiplex PCR; in TCRdb, only in-frame clones are kept and a portion is missing. The sample lists around 150,000 clones; more than 80% were seen once. The specimen comprised peripheral blood, sampled on day 0 of AZD1222 vaccination. The receptor set was obtained from an adult in good health.

The V gene is TRBV27, the J gene TRBJ1-1; D remains ambiguous. Per the germline V gene, CDR1 is MNHEY and CDR2 is SMNVEV (reference sequence). Trimming removed 7 bases at V and 0 bases at J, with 9 bases between. The CDR3 is 13 residues long. The CDR3 sequence: CASNRALNTEAFF. CDR3 coding DNA: TGTGCCAGCAACCGGGCCCTGAACACTGAAGCTTTCTTT.

This clone was detected a few times. The CDR3 loop reads CASSSEGQPTGTQYF. In DNA form, the CDR3 reads TGTGCCAGCAGTTCCGAGGGACAGCCCACAGGGACCCAGTACTTC. The chain recombines TRBV6-1 with TRBJ2-5; 7 bases match TRBD1. V gave up 5 bases and J gave up 7 bases; unmatched junction bases: 13. Germline CDR1 MNHNS, CDR2 SASEGT. The CDR3 totals 15 residues.

DNA of the CDR3: TGTGCCAGCACAAGGACTAGCGGGGGGCAAAACATTCAGTACTTC. It is translated as CASTRTSGGQNIQYF. This rearrangement joins TRBV2 to TRBJ2-4, with 14 bases that match TRBD2. This CDR3 is 15 amino acids long. CDR1 is SNHLY, CDR2 FYNNEI, per germline. V lost 7 bases and J lost 5; bases outside the gene matches: 4.

This clone has only one observation. The chain uses TRBV7-9 and TRBJ2-1; 9 nucleotides line up with TRBD2. CDR1 is SEHNR and CDR2 is FQNEAQ in the germline V gene (reference sequence). This CDR3 region has 16 residues. J was trimmed by 0 bases and V by 3 bases; bases with no gene match: 3. DNA for the CDR3: TGTGCCAGCAGCTTTAGCGGGGGAGACTCCTACAATGAGCAGTTCTTC. Its protein product is CASSFSGGDSYNEQFF.

The chain uses TRBV27 and TRBJ1-3, with D possibly matching TRBD1 (5 bases). This CDR3 comprises 16 residues. Trimming left V 6 bases short and J 0 bases short, with 15 bases between. The germline gives CDR1 MNHEY, CDR2 SMNVEV (reference sequence). The CDR3 sequence: CASRRGGSSSGNTIYF. CDR3 nucleotide sequence: TGTGCCAGCAGGCGGGGCGGCTCGAGCTCTGGAAACACCATATATTTT.

CDR3 in amino acids: CASSPLPGQTYEQYF. The CDR3 DNA reads as TGCGCCAGCAGCCCTCTCCCCGGACAGACCTACGAGCAGTACTTC. V and J are TRBV5-1 and TRBJ2-7; D possibly corresponds to TRBD1 (6 bases). Deletions cut 4 bases from V and 2 bases from J, with 16 bases between. Germline-derived CDR1 and CDR2 are SGHRS and YFSETQ. This CDR3 comprises 15 residues.

This clone occurred once. The J gene is TRBJ2-7, the V gene TRBV6-1, with D possibly matching TRBD2 (6 bases). The germline V gene encodes CDR1 MNHNS and CDR2 SASEGT. The V end lost 3 bases, the J end lost 9 bases, and 21 bases lay between the germline ends. CDR3 length: 15 amino acids. CDR3 residues: CASSDPGEVLRGQYF. CDR3 DNA sequence: TGTGCCAGCAGTGACCCCGGGGAGGTCTTAAGGGGGCAGTACTTC.

The rearrangement uses TRBV6-5 and TRBJ2-1; D unclear. This CDR3 is 12 amino acids long. Germline V gene sequence: CDR1 MNHEY, CDR2 SVGAGI. V gave up 5 bases and J gave up 9 bases, with 11 bases separating them. This CDR3 reads CASSLRTGEQFF. The CDR3 DNA reads as TGTGCCAGCAGTCTCCGTACGGGTGAGCAGTTCTTC.

This rearrangement joins TRBV4-1 to TRBJ1-2; a possible D gene is TRBD1 (6 bases). Trimming stripped 2 bases from V and 7 bases from J, with 11 bases between. Germline values: CDR1 MGHRA, CDR2 YSYEKL. CDR3 length: 13 residues. CDR3 in amino acids: CASSQTSGVGYTF. The CDR3 nucleotides read TGCGCCAGCAGCCAAACCTCAGGGGTTGGCTACACCTTC.

The V and J genes are TRBV28 and TRBJ2-7, with 10 bases aligning to TRBD1. Per germline, CDR1 MDHEN and CDR2 SYDVKM. The CDR3 contains 17 residues. V lost 5 bases to trimming and J lost 6 bases; unmatched junction nucleotides: 16. The CDR3, as DNA: TGTGCCAGCAGTCTCCCTGCACCGGGACAGGGGAATGGCGAGCAGTACTTC. Its translation: CASSLPAPGQGNGEQYF.

This clone was observed a handful of times. This chain links TRBV11-2 with TRBJ1-4; D possibly corresponds to TRBD1 (5 bases). V was trimmed by 5 bases and J by 1 base, leaving 8 bases between them. This CDR3 spans 14 amino acids. Germline lookup yields CDR1 SGHAT and CDR2 FQNNGV. Written as DNA, the CDR3 is TGTGCCAGCAGCCCCCAGGGAACTAATGAAAAACTGTTTTTT. Its translation is CASSPQGTNEKLFF.

This clone came up once. The genes are TRBV6-5 and TRBJ2-3, with TRBD1 identical over 10 bases. The CDR3 extends over 16 amino acids. The J segment lost 3 bases and the V segment lost 1 base, leaving 4 bases of the junction unmatched. The germline V gene has CDR1 MNHEY and CDR2 SVGAGI. The CDR3 loop reads CASSYFAGQGTDTQYF. CDR3 nucleotide sequence: TGTGCCAGCAGTTACTTCGCGGGACAGGGGACAGATACGCAGTATTTT.

The rearrangement joins TRBV5-5 to TRBJ1-6, with 7 positions matching TRBD1. Germline V gene lookup returns CDR1 SGHKS and CDR2 YYEKEE (reference sequence). The CDR3 runs to 17 residues. The trim removed 0 bases at V and 8 bases at J, leaving 11 bases unmatched. The CDR3 region has the DNA TGTGCCAGCAGCTTGGCCAGGGCAGGGGGTTTAGATTCACCCCTCCACTTT. Its translation is CASSLARAGGLDSPLHF.

The CDR3: CASSLSGSTSTDTQYF. The CDR3 DNA is TGTGCCAGCAGTTTATCTGGCTCTACTAGCACAGATACGCAGTATTTT. This chain joins TRBV28 and TRBJ2-3; D ambiguous. Germline V gene data show CDR1 as MDHEN and CDR2 as SYDVKM. The ends were cut back, 1 base at V and 0 bases at J, with 11 bases in the middle. The CDR3 is made up of 16 amino acids.

The chain employs TRBV30 and TRBJ1-1; D gene unclear. Germline assignment: CDR1 GTSNPN and CDR2 SVGIG (reference sequence). V lost 0 bases and J 6 bases, leaving 11 bases between the germline ends. This CDR3 is built from 13 residues. CDR3 protein: CAWSVRAGAEAFF. CDR3 nucleotides: TGTGCCTGGAGTGTACGGGCCGGCGCTGAAGCTTTCTTT.

The chain uses TRBV28 and TRBJ1-5; possible D gene TRBD1, 5 bases. CDR3 length: 11 amino acids. From germline, CDR1 is MDHEN and CDR2 SYDVKM. V shed 8 bases and J shed 6 bases, with 8 bases lying between them. For the CDR3, the DNA is TGTGCCAGCGGGAGGGGTCAGCCCCAGCATTTT. It translates to CASGRGQPQHF. The whole variable domain, remainder taken from reference TRBV28 and TRBJ1-5, is DVKVTQSSRYLVKRTGEKVFLECVQDMDHENMFWYRQDPGLGLRLIYFSYDVKMKEKGDIPEGYSVSREKKERFSLILESASTNQTSMYLCASGRGQPQHFGDGTRLSIL.

This clone was recorded a few times. The chain uses TRBV29-1 and TRBJ1-1; 10 bases align to TRBD1. The CDR3 loop spans 13 amino acids. CDR1 is SQVTM and CDR2 is ANQGSEA in the germline V gene. V shed 6 bases and J 7 bases; nucleotides not matched to a gene: 8. The CDR3: CSVLTGGSLEAFF. The CDR3 DNA reads as TGCAGCGTCCTGACAGGGGGCTCTCTTGAAGCTTTCTTT.

The chain uses TRBV6-5 and TRBJ1-1; no reliable D call. Trimming pared 5 bases from V and 1 base from J, leaving 8 bases between. The CDR3 runs 13 residues. Germline lookup yields CDR1 MNHEY and CDR2 SVGAGI. CDR3 in amino acids: CASSLIRNTEAFF. CDR3 in DNA: TGTGCCAGCAGTCTGATTAGGAACACTGAAGCTTTCTTT.

The chain recombines TRBV29-1 with TRBJ1-2; TRBD1 might be the D (5 bases). The CDR3 has 14 amino acids. CDR1 SQVTM and CDR2 ANQGSEA come from the germline V gene. V was cut by 6 bases and J by 1 base, with 15 bases left in between. The CDR3 DNA sequence: TGCAGCGTGGTGGGGTTAGGGGTTAACTATGGCTACACCTTC. This translates into CSVVGLGVNYGYTF. Looking up the rest from reference TRBV29-1 and TRBJ1-2 gives the full variable domain: SAVISQKPSRDICQRGTSLTIQCQVDSQVTMMFWYRQQPGQSLTLIATANQGSEATYESGFVIDKFPISRPNLTFSTLTVSNMSPEDSSIYLCSVVGLGVNYGYTFGSGTRLTVV.

This rearrangement joins TRBV5-1 to TRBJ1-2; D is unclear. Germline V gives CDR1 SGHRS, CDR2 YFSETQ. This CDR3 has 14 residues. V lost 0 bases, J lost 8 bases, and 14 bases lay in between. CDR3 nucleotide sequence: TGCGCCAGCAGCTTGGAGAGGATCTCCGGAGGCTACACCTTC. This translates into CASSLERISGGYTF. The full variable domain, in which reference TRBV5-1 and TRBJ1-2 provide the parts outside the CDR3, is KAGVTQTPRYLIKTRGQQVTLSCSPISGHRSVSWYQQTPGQGLQFLFEYFSETQRNKGNFPGRFSGRQFSNSRSEMNVSTLELGDSALYLCASSLERISGGYTFGSGTRLTVV.

The J gene is TRBJ2-7, the V gene TRBV4-1, with 9 bases identical to TRBD1. CDR3 length: 16 amino acids. V shed 4 bases and J 6 bases; nucleotides not matched to a gene: 13. CDR1 and CDR2 (germline): MGHRA, YSYEKL. The CDR3 loop reads CASSRSVGQGTSEQYF. CDR3 sequence (DNA): TGCGCCAGCAGCCGTTCGGTGGGACAGGGTACCAGCGAGCAGTACTTC.

The chain joins TRBV7-2 to TRBJ1-3; no clear D gene. This CDR3 has 14 residues. The germline V gene has CDR1 SGHTA and CDR2 FQGNSA. V lost 2 bases, J lost 4 bases, and 9 bases lay in between. The CDR3 protein is CASSLQGIGNTIYF. CDR3 bases: TGTGCCAGCAGCTTACAAGGAATCGGAAACACCATATATTTT.

The V call is TRBV24-1, the J call TRBJ2-3; D possibly corresponds to TRBD1 (6 bases). The CDR3 is 13 amino acids. In germline, CDR1 is KGHDR, CDR2 SFDVKD. Between the trimmed V and J ends, which lost 3 bases and 13 bases, there was a span of 16 bases. CDR3 DNA: TGTGCCACCAGTGATCAGCCTGAGGGGGAAAAGTATTTT. Its translation: CATSDQPEGEKYF.

This rearrangement joins TRBV28 to TRBJ1-5; 10 positions agree with TRBD1. Germline V gene lookup returns CDR1 MDHEN and CDR2 SYDVKM. The V gene end was trimmed by 6 bases and the J gene end by 5 bases; junction bases not matched to a gene: 7. The CDR3 extends over 15 amino acids. This chain's CDR3 is CASSRVTGGYQPQHF. The CDR3 DNA is TGTGCCAGCAGCCGGGTGACAGGGGGCTATCAGCCCCAGCATTTT.